The rows below give T cell receptor beta chains drawn from one sample of a study of identical twins. TCRdb analysed the 5' RACE reads with MiXCR anew, one entry per CDR3 protein. Of about 280,000 distinct CDR3 sequences in the sample, approximately 8.5% were seen once. In addition, the sample was reused for a study of yellow fever vaccine responses in identical twins.

Specimen: memory (CD45RO+) T cells sorted from blood. These receptors all stem from a woman between 18 and 29 years old in good health. The CDR3 runs from the conserved cysteine through the conserved F or W. A D gene is named only where the DNA matches it firmly. For some rows the clone size is stated as once, few or many, or as a class when expanded; others skip it.

V gene	D gene	clone size	J gene	CDR3 protein	CDR3 DNA
TRBV12-3/TRBV12-4	NA	NA	TRBJ2-1	CASSLGDTSYNEQFF	TGTGCCAGCAGTTTGGGGGACACATCCTACAATGAGCAGTTCTTC
TRBV19	NA	NA	TRBJ2-7	CASSIVPSGATPYEQYF	TGTGCCAGTAGTATAGTTCCCAGCGGTGCCACCCCCTACGAGCAGTACTTC
TRBV29-1	NA	many	TRBJ2-1	CSARAGTAYNEQFF	TGCAGCGCCAGAGCGGGGACAGCCTACAATGAGCAGTTCTTC
TRBV28	TRBD2	few	TRBJ2-3	CASSLTSDIKDTQYF	TGTGCCAGCAGTTTAACTAGCGATATCAAAGATACGCAGTATTTT
TRBV28	NA	NA	TRBJ2-1	CASSSPLNRGIYNEQFF	TGTGCCAGCAGTTCTCCCCTAAACCGGGGCATCTACAATGAGCAGTTCTTC
TRBV12-3/TRBV12-4	TRBD2	few	TRBJ2-2	CASSLGDGVAGNTGELFF	TGTGCCAGCAGTTTAGGGGACGGGGTAGCGGGGAACACCGGGGAGCTGTTTTTT
TRBV6-2/TRBV6-3	TRBD1	few	TRBJ1-1	CASSKTPRQGTYGGDTEAFF	TGTGCCAGCAGCAAGACCCCGCGACAGGGGACGTATGGTGGGGACACTGAAGCTTTCTTT
TRBV5-1	NA	NA	TRBJ1-4	CASREQGMTEKLFF	TGCGCCAGCAGGGAACAGGGTATGACTGAAAAACTGTTTTTT
TRBV2	NA	few	TRBJ1-1	CASSEEGVGTEAFF	TGTGCCAGCAGTGAAGAGGGGGTAGGCACTGAAGCTTTCTTT
TRBV28	NA	NA	TRBJ2-1	CASSRFVGGPSYNEQFF	TGTGCCAGCAGTCGATTTGTAGGGGGACCCTCCTACAATGAGCAGTTCTTC
TRBV10-3	NA	many	TRBJ2-1	CASSESPPLAFSYNEQFF	TGTGCCAGCAGTGAGTCCCCCCCCCTAGCGTTCTCCTACAATGAGCAGTTCTTC
TRBV2	NA	few	TRBJ1-3	CASSEASIPHF	TGTGCCAGCAGTGAAGCGTCCATTCCCCATTTT
TRBV3-1	TRBD1	many	TRBJ1-2	CASSQGTGGVYGYTF	TGTGCCAGCAGCCAAGGAACAGGGGGGGTTTATGGCTACACCTTC
TRBV14	NA	few	TRBJ2-5	CASSQDGGLETQYF	TGTGCCAGCAGCCAAGACGGGGGTTTGGAGACCCAGTACTTC
TRBV2	NA	many	TRBJ1-5	CASSGEGVGNQPQHF	TGTGCCAGCAGTGGAGAGGGCGTCGGCAATCAGCCCCAGCATTTT
TRBV5-1	TRBD1	NA	TRBJ1-4	CASGTATNEKLFF	TGCGCCAGCGGGACAGCAACTAATGAAAAACTGTTTTTT
TRBV7-8	NA	few	TRBJ1-1	CASSFLISDTEAFF	TGTGCCAGCAGCTTCTTGATTTCGGACACTGAAGCTTTCTTT
TRBV12-3/TRBV12-4	TRBD2	NA	TRBJ2-1	CASSSVIAGGFSYDEQFF	TGTGCCAGCAGTTCTGTAATAGCGGGAGGGTTCTCCTACGATGAGCAGTTCTTC
TRBV12-3/TRBV12-4	NA	many	TRBJ1-2	CASSLGGPYGYTF	TGTGCCAGCAGTTTAGGGGGCCCCTATGGCTACACCTTC
TRBV12-3/TRBV12-4	NA	NA	TRBJ2-3	CASSLRGSSTDTQYF	TGTGCCAGCAGTTTAAGGGGCTCTAGCACAGATACGCAGTATTTT
TRBV9	NA	NA	TRBJ2-1	CASSVDGSGFYEQFF	TGTGCCAGCAGCGTAGACGGGAGTGGTTTCTATGAGCAGTTCTTC
TRBV3-1	NA	NA	TRBJ2-2	CASQKNSGNTGELFF	TGTGCCAGCCAAAAAAACTCGGGGAACACCGGGGAGCTGTTTTTT
TRBV20-1	NA	NA	TRBJ2-2	CSASTLNTGELFF	TGCAGTGCTAGTACGTTGAACACCGGGGAGCTGTTTTTT
TRBV19	TRBD1	NA	TRBJ1-4	CASSIIRTGYEKLFF	TGTGCCAGTAGTATAATTCGGACAGGATACGAAAAACTGTTTTTT
TRBV24-1	NA	NA	TRBJ2-4	CATSRTAGVRTKNIQYF	TGTGCCACCAGCAGAACTGCAGGGGTTCGTACCAAAAACATTCAGTACTTC
TRBV7-9	NA	many	TRBJ2-1	CASSLAEPYNEQFF	TGCGCCAGCAGCTTGGCGGAACCCTACAATGAGCAGTTCTTC
TRBV4-2	NA	many	TRBJ1-4	CASSHWFRGGEKLFF	TGTGCCAGCAGCCACTGGTTCAGGGGAGGCGAAAAACTGTTTTTT